This T cell receptor (beta chain) was captured by sequencing in a study of TIL therapy for anti-PD-1-resistant metastatic lung cancer. Time point indicated: pre-treatment sample, taken before nivolumab and TIL therapy. The tumor samples were excised metastases, mostly pleural nodules or supraclavicular lymph nodes. This clone appeared a few times. The immunoSEQ assay was v3. Sequencing was performed with immunoSEQ multiplex PCR; in TCRdb, only in-frame clones are kept and a portion is missing. Among about 26,000 clones listed, approximately 63% were seen once. Trimming removed 1 base from V and 5 bases from J, with 4 bases in between. Germline V gene sequence: CDR1 KGHSH, CDR2 LQKENI. The CDR3 spans 12 residues.

The sequence was obtained from a woman aged 25-80 years with non-small cell lung cancer. This rearrangement joins TRBV18 to TRBJ2-3; no clear D gene. The source was tumor tissue, collected at baseline. CDR3 coding DNA: TGTGCCAGCTCACCACAGGGAGATACGCAGTATTTT. Its translation: CASSPQGDTQYF.